These 13 T cell receptor beta chains share one sample of origin, sequenced in a study of naive and memory T cell subsets. Both TRBC1 and TRBC2 were covered by a beta constant-region primer of two equimolar oligonucleotides. Four rounds of PCR amplified the ligated cDNA using nested alpha and beta constant-region primers plus SP2. Each CDR3 protein is one row after TCRdb ran MiXCR on the UMI-ligation and nested PCR reads. The top ten hold around 1.3% of the sample, which has just over 80,000 distinct CDR3 sequences, 9% to 9.5% seen once. The sample comprised naive CD8+ T cells from blood. Receptors were obtained from a human donor in good health.

This clonotype was seen ten or more times. The chain has TRBV10-1 and TRBJ1-1; D is perhaps TRBD1 (5 bases). CDR3 size: 14 residues. Between the trimmed V and J ends, which lost 0 bases and 4 bases, there was a span of 9 bases. From germline, CDR1 is WNHNN and CDR2 SYGVQD (reference sequence). CDR3: CASSESWGGTEAFF. Here the CDR3 DNA reads TGCGCCAGCAGTGAGTCGTGGGGCGGCACTGAAGCTTTCTTT.

The chain employs TRBV4-1 and TRBJ1-4, with a tentative D call TRBD1 (5 bases). Germline loops: CDR1 MGHRA, CDR2 YSYEKL. The length of the CDR3 is 13 residues. Trimming left V 0 bases short and J 10 bases short, with 9 bases between. The CDR3 spells CASSQDRGGKLFF. In DNA form, the CDR3 reads TGCGCCAGCAGCCAAGATCGCGGGGGAAAACTGTTTTTT.

This clonotype was counted only a few times. V gene TRBV5-5 combines with J gene TRBJ1-3; a possible D gene is TRBD1 (6 bases). This CDR3 comprises 16 residues. Per the germline V gene, CDR1 is SGHKS and CDR2 is YYEKEE (reference sequence). Trimming shortened V by 0 bases and J by 1 base, and 11 bases separated the two germline ends. The CDR3 DNA sequence: TGTGCCAGCAGCTTGGGGTTAGGGGGATCTGGAAACACCATATATTTT. Protein sequence: CASSLGLGGSGNTIYF.

This chain links TRBV7-2 with TRBJ2-5; 7 nucleotides match TRBD2. Unmatched junction bases numbered 10, after V lost 2 bases and J lost 4 bases. The CDR3 is 16 amino acids. Per germline, CDR1 SGHTA and CDR2 FQGNSA. This chain's CDR3 is CASSLSSGKDRETQYF. The CDR3 DNA reads TGTGCCAGCAGCTTATCCAGCGGGAAAGACAGAGAGACCCAGTACTTC.

This chain connects TRBV4-3 to TRBJ1-5; 7 nucleotides agree with TRBD1. The CDR3 sequence is 14 residues long. Germline V CDR1 and CDR2: LGHNA, YSLEER. Losses at the gene ends were 3 bases for V and 4 bases for J; bases not matched to a gene: 3. The CDR3 spells CASSQDRQNQPQHF. DNA of the CDR3: TGCGCCAGCAGCCAGGACAGGCAAAATCAGCCCCAGCATTTT.

This chain joins TRBV7-2 and TRBJ2-7; 9 bases are a match to TRBD1. The CDR3 loop spans 16 amino acids. CDR1 and CDR2 from the germline V gene are SGHTA and FQGNSA. Trimming took 6 bases from V and 2 from J; bases not matched to a gene: 11. The DNA for the CDR3 is TGTGCCAGCAGAGATCCCGGGACAGGGCTAACCTACGAGCAGTACTTC. Protein: CASRDPGTGLTYEQYF.

This clonotype has a count of ten or more. CDR3 protein: CSAPWRGSYEQYF. For the CDR3, the DNA is TGCAGTGCCCCGTGGCGGGGTTCCTACGAGCAGTACTTC. This chain joins TRBV20-1 and TRBJ2-7, with D possibly being TRBD2 (6 bases). The CDR3 consists of 13 residues. The germline gives CDR1 DFQATT, CDR2 SNEGSKA (reference sequence). With 6 bases removed from V and 1 base from J, the gap between germline ends came to 13 bases.

The CDR3 reads CASSPHTSGANVLTF. In DNA, the CDR3 is TGTGCCAGTTCCCCCCATACCTCTGGGGCCAACGTCCTGACTTTC. The chain uses TRBV27 and TRBJ2-6; no definite D call. This CDR3 spans 15 amino acids. The ends were cut back, 9 bases at V and 0 bases at J, with 12 bases in the middle. Germline CDR1 MNHEY, CDR2 SMNVEV (reference sequence).

Ten or more counts support this clonotype. V gene TRBV27 combines with J gene TRBJ2-1; possible D gene TRBD1, 6 bases. Germline V gene data show CDR1 as MNHEY and CDR2 as SMNVEV (reference sequence). The V gene lost 5 bases and the J gene lost 9 bases, with 14 bases spanning the gap. The CDR3 length is 13 residues. CDR3 amino acids: CASSLGQTGEQFF. DNA for the CDR3: TGTGCCAGCAGTCTAGGACAGACGGGTGAGCAGTTCTTC.

This clonotype was seen a few times. V is TRBV29-1 and J is TRBJ2-1; the D gene is possibly TRBD1 (5 bases). With 7 bases removed from V and 0 bases from J, the gap between germline ends came to 13 bases. The CDR3 has 14 amino acids. The germline CDR1 and CDR2 sequences are SQVTM and ANQGSEA. The CDR3 reads CSAWPGISYNEQFF. The DNA for the CDR3 is TGCAGCGCGTGGCCAGGGATCTCCTACAATGAGCAGTTCTTC.

The table lists this clonotype with many counts. The V gene is TRBV6-5, the J gene TRBJ2-1; D uncertain. Germline V gene sequence: CDR1 MNHEY, CDR2 SVGAGI. Trimming removed 2 bases from V and 9 bases from J, with 11 bases in between. CDR3 size: 13 residues. CDR3 residues: CASSYAVFGEQFF. CDR3 nucleotide sequence: TGTGCCAGCAGTTACGCAGTCTTCGGTGAGCAGTTCTTC.

This clonotype was detected only a few times. The V and J genes are TRBV9 and TRBJ2-2; TRBD2 is a possible D gene (5 bases). V was trimmed by 3 bases and J by 4 bases, leaving 13 bases between them. This CDR3 region has 15 residues. Germline V CDR1 and CDR2: SGDLS, YYNGEE. CDR3: CASSAPGFGTGELFF. CDR3 bases: TGTGCCAGCAGCGCCCCGGGGTTCGGCACCGGGGAGCTGTTTTTT.

This clonotype was counted only a few times. The chain joins TRBV16 to TRBJ2-2; the D gene is possibly TRBD2 (6 bases). The CDR3 runs to 15 residues. Germline V gene data show CDR1 as KGHSY and CDR2 as FQNENV. The ends were cut back, 0 bases at V and 4 bases at J, with 9 bases in the middle. In DNA form, the CDR3 reads TGTGCCAGCAGCCAATCCCAGGGAGGCACCGGGGAGCTGTTTTTT. It codes for CASSQSQGGTGELFF.